This TCR beta chain was recorded in a study of shared clonotypes between healthy human individuals (dated by TCRdb to the early 2020s). For the wider study: A couple of women and a few men aged 18 to 49 years were included in the cohort. For each donor, CD4 naive and CD4 memory were each given three plates, CD8 naive was given two plates, and CD8 memory was given one plate. Blood TCR repertoires of roughly 5 healthy adults were deeply sequenced to estimate repertoire size and the extent of clonotype sharing between individuals. To increase sequencing depth and limit assay-specific biases, TCR repertoire library preparation and sequencing were carried out by different laboratories using diverse techniques. Between about 0.9 and 9 billion PBMCs per donor were obtained by leukapheresis.

Using the deep immunoSEQ assay, TCR CDR3 regions were amplified from genomic DNA by multiplex PCR. Extracted genomic DNA from each cell subset was spread evenly across all wells of several immunoSEQ 96-well plates, with each plate serving as a replicate. For sorted subsets, around 200 ng genomic DNA, equal to 25,000 to 35,000 T cell genomes, was loaded into each replicate PCR. The purified libraries were quantified using a Qubit 3.0 fluorometer, sized with a Bioanalyzer 2100, and then quantified again using the KAPA Library Quantification kit. Every immunoSEQ 96-well plate was sequenced on a dedicated single-read 150-cycle Illumina NextSeq 550 flow cell. Processing in the source paper ran as follows. Because the immunoSEQ output included only junctional sequences and no quality scores, the filtering could not be the same as the filtering used for full-length reads. Sequences were annotated with PyIR, a Python wrapper for IgBLAST v1.9, and V/J genes and CDR3 were assigned using IMGT germline references. Reads were removed for weak V/J assignments (E-value above 1e-6), missing CDR3, stop codons, out-of-frame junctions, or ambiguous translated residues. A V3J clonotype was defined by an identical inferred V gene, J gene, and CDR3 amino acid sequence. The percentage overlap between two repertoires was calculated by dividing the number of shared unique clonotypes by the size of the smaller repertoire. Three approaches were used to assess repertoire richness: RTK rarefaction, the Chao1 estimator, and Recon v2.1 estimates of unobserved clonotypes. Generation probabilities were computed with OLGA for all TCRbeta clonotypes obtained by the gDNA method from four donors. Entries here come from immuneACCESS through TCRdb and include only in-frame sequences with V and J called. Some clones fail to appear in such tables; in the studies checked, an unresolved V gene covers under half of the shortfall, and the cause of the remainder is unknown. V, J and clone size derive from that table, while D and trimming were established from the DNA sequence. This sample holds 900,000 to 1,200,000 clones; 75% to 85% were observed only once. The ten largest clones take up more than 0.55% of the sample.

About this clone: Its antigen target is currently unknown. Base qualities are not recorded, but no much larger clone differs from it by a single base.

Healthy HIV-negative adults with no recently reported acute infections or vaccinations were included as donors. Every donor was a Caucasian adult living in Nashville, Tennessee, USA. CD4+ T cells were enriched by magnetic negative selection, after which naive cells were positively selected on CD45RA and the negative fraction was taken as the memory subset. Blood was obtained by leukapheresis, after which PBMCs were separated by Ficoll-Histopaque density gradient centrifugation and cryopreserved in liquid nitrogen vapor phase. Analytical flow cytometry was used to check the purity and quantity of every magnetically sorted T cell population. Genomic DNA was isolated from every sorted fraction and measured by UV absorbance on a Nanodrop 2000c. Study-level results and caveats: Higher generation probabilities were observed for clonotypes shared by all four sorted-subset donors than for non-shared clonotypes. Because the study included a small number of donors, the genetic and exposure-history diversity represented was limited. Sampling was limited to blood, and TCR repertoires in tissue likely differ from TCR repertoires in blood. Rarefaction of sorted-subset datasets indicated incomplete sequencing despite the large sequencing depth. Based on pairwise subsampling, the degree of clonotype sharing among donors was expected to be affected by sequencing depth. Approximately 5% of naive CD4, 3.5% of naive CD8, approximately 2.2% of memory CD4, and approximately 0.4% of memory CD8 clonotypes were shared across a handful of donors. Naive subsets generally had larger estimated clonotype richness than memory subsets.

From the cysteine up to the phenylalanine, the CDR3 has a length of 16 residues. The retained sequence is limited to the CDR3, 48 bases, with the frame set at the first base. The V end loses 4 bases and the J end loses 1 base, and a stretch of 16 bases separates them. The germline V gene (reference sequence) gives CDR1 as SGHNT and CDR2 as YYREEE. The sequence was collected from a man between 18 and 35 years old in good health. Some clones in this sample may be carry-over from other donors' samples. The chain is encoded by TRBV5-4 joined to TRBJ2-3, with TRBD2 as a weak D call on 5 bases. Sequencing was performed on memory CD4+ T cells from PBMCs. In the paper's terms, the cell subset or site label means: CD45RA-negative fraction. The DNA reads as follows: TGTGCCAGCAGCCGTGGGTCTAGCCGGGGCACAGATACGCAGTATTTT. It is translated as CASSRGSSRGTDTQYF. This CDR3, with the reference TRBV5-4 and TRBJ2-3 proteins standing in past its ends, gives the full variable domain ETGVTQSPTHLIKTRGQQVTLRCSSQSGHNTVSWYQQALGQGPQFIFQYYREEENGRGNFPPRFSGLQFPNYSSELNVNALELDDSALYLCASSRGSSRGTDTQYFGPGTRLTVL.